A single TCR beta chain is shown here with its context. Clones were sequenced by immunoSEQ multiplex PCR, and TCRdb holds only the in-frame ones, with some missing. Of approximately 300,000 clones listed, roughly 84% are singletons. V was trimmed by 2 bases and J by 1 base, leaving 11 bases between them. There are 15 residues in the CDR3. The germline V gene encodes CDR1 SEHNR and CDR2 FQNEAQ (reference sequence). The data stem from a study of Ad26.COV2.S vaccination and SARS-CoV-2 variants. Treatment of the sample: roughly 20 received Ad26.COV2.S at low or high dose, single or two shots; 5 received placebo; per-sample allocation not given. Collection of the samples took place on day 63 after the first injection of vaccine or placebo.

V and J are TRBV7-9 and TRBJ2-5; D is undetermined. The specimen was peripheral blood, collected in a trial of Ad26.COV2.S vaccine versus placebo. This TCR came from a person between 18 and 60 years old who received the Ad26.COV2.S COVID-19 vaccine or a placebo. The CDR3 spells CASSLFTGIQETQYF. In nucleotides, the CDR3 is TGTGCCAGCAGCTTATTCACGGGCATCCAAGAGACCCAGTACTTC.